The 8 T cell receptor beta chains listed next were all sequenced from one sample in a study of T cells expressing NK-cell markers. TCRdb re-called the 5' RACE reads and catalogs CDR3 proteins one per entry, DNA excluded. The table counts approximately 440,000 distinct CDR3 sequences; over 1.3% lies in the top ten. Sequenced sample: blood T cells: a sorted CD56 or NKG2C T cell subset, CD4+ or CD8+ T cells, or bulk PBMC T cells (not recorded which). These TCRs come from a woman between 45 and 65 years old in good health.

The chain carries TRBV12-3 or TRBV12-4 and TRBJ2-1; TCRdb names TRBD2, which stays unverified in the absence of DNA. The CDR3 has 14 amino acids. CDR3: CASNVGRASYEQFF.

CDR3 loop: CASSLVSGSKDEQYF. The chain links TRBV11-1 to TRBJ2-7; TCRdb lists TRBD1, though no DNA is available to test this call. The CDR3 is 15 residues long. Per germline, CDR1 SGHAT and CDR2 FQDESV (reference sequence).

The chain's CDR3 is CASSPQAPTGSTGELFF. The rearrangement joins TRBV5-1 to TRBJ2-2; with no DNA, the TCRdb D assignment of TRBD1 cannot be verified. The V gene's germline CDR1 is SGHRS and CDR2 YFSETQ. The CDR3 has 17 amino acids. The full variable domain, with the rest looked up from reference TRBV5-1 and TRBJ2-2, is KAGVTQTPRYLIKTRGQQVTLSCSPISGHRSVSWYQQTPGQGLQFLFEYFSETQRNKGNFPGRFSGRQFSNSRSEMNVSTLELGDSALYLCASSPQAPTGSTGELFFGEGSRLTVL.

The chain couples TRBV25-1 to TRBJ2-7; without DNA, the TCRdb call of TRBD2 cannot be checked. Germline V gives CDR1 MGHDK, CDR2 SYGVNS. The CDR3 runs 15 residues. CDR3 amino acids: CASSELREGLTEQYF.

The chain couples TRBV29-1 to TRBJ2-5; as DNA is missing, the TRBD1 call by TCRdb cannot be tested. Germline V gene lookup returns CDR1 SQVTM and CDR2 ANQGSEA. The CDR3 extends over 13 amino acids. The CDR3: CSVFTGFQETQYF.

The chain links TRBV20-1 to TRBJ2-2. Germline V gene lookup returns CDR1 DFQATT and CDR2 SNEGSKA (reference sequence). This CDR3 comprises 11 residues. This CDR3 is CSAPRTGELFF.

The rearrangement links TRBV15 to TRBJ2-2; TCRdb's assignment of TRBD2 cannot be checked, as there is no DNA. The CDR3 is made up of 13 amino acids. Per the germline V gene, CDR1 is LNHNV and CDR2 is YYDKDF (reference sequence). The CDR3 loop is CATSREAGGELFF.

This chain uses TRBV4-1 with TRBJ2-2; TCRdb proposes TRBD1, but this gene call is untestable without DNA. The CDR3 spans 17 residues. Germline CDR1 is MGHRA and CDR2 is YSYEKL. The CDR3 sequence is CASSQGLGRGWSGELFF.